A single sample gave rise to the 20 T cell receptor beta chains below, sequenced in a study of T cells after yellow fever vaccination. TCRdb passed the 5' RACE reads through MiXCR, listing each CDR3 protein once. The data contain roughly 120,000 distinct CDR3 sequences, 7.4% of them singletons. The starting material was CD4+ T cells sorted from PBMCs, obtained approximately 11 days after the first yellow fever vaccination. Source of these receptors: a man younger than 35 who received the YFV17D yellow fever vaccine.

The table lists this clonotype with many counts. The rearrangement links TRBV5-1 to TRBJ1-2; possible D gene TRBD1, 6 bases. Germline assignment: CDR1 SGHRS and CDR2 YFSETQ. Trimming removed 1 base at V and 4 bases at J, with 20 bases between. The CDR3 is 17 amino acids. CDR3 sequence reads: CASSLFGPEGQSYGYTF. The CDR3 DNA sequence: TGCGCCAGCAGCTTGTTCGGGCCGGAAGGACAGAGCTATGGCTACACCTTC.

This clonotype has ten or more counts. The rearrangement links TRBV6-2 or TRBV6-3 to TRBJ2-3; D is unresolved. The CDR3 has 15 amino acids. Trimming cost V 2 bases and J 1 base, with 10 bases left between them. Per the germline V gene, CDR1 is MNHEY and CDR2 is SVGEGT. CDR3: CASSYVARGTDTQYF. DNA for the CDR3: TGTGCCAGCAGTTACGTCGCACGGGGCACAGATACGCAGTATTTT.

This clonotype was seen only a few times. The rearrangement uses TRBV4-2 and TRBJ1-2; tentative D call: TRBD1 (5 bases). The V end was cut by 0 bases, the J end by 4 bases, with 18 bases between. CDR3 length equals 17 residues. Germline CDR1 is LGHNA and CDR2 is YNFKEQ. The CDR3 protein is CASSQDRTNTQFYGYTF. Here the CDR3 DNA reads TGTGCCAGCAGCCAAGACCGGACAAATACTCAGTTCTATGGCTACACCTTC.

The chain has TRBV9 and TRBJ1-5, with D possibly TRBD1 on 5 matching bases. Per germline, CDR1 SGDLS and CDR2 YYNGEE. The CDR3 has 14 amino acids. The V end was cut by 3 bases, the J end by 15 bases, with 22 bases between. The CDR3 spells CASSATGTPTRMHF. The CDR3, as DNA: TGTGCCAGCAGCGCGACCGGGACTCCGACGAGGATGCATTTT.

This clonotype was counted between two and nine times. The rearrangement uses TRBV9 and TRBJ2-5; 7 nucleotides align to TRBD2. CDR1 is SGDLS, CDR2 YYNGEE, per germline. This CDR3 region has 14 residues. Trimming at V came to 7 bases and at J to 5 bases, leaving 11 bases not matched to a gene. CDR3 amino acids: CASGASGVTETQYF. DNA of the CDR3: TGTGCCAGCGGGGCTAGCGGTGTGACTGAGACCCAGTACTTC.

A word on this clonotype: A much larger clone lies a single base off, so this may be a read error. The genes are TRBV5-1 and TRBJ2-5, with D unclear. With 3 bases removed from V and 2 bases from J, the gap between germline ends came to 17 bases. This CDR3 comprises 16 residues. Germline V lookup: CDR1 SGHRS, CDR2 YFSETQ. CDR3 in DNA: TGCGCCAGCAGCTCGGCCCTAAGGGTGGGGCAAGAGACCCAGTACTTC. Encoded protein: CASSSALRVGQETQYF.

This clonotype has ten or more counts. The chain has TRBV24-1 and TRBJ2-3, with TRBD2 identical over 9 bases. V lost 5 bases to trimming and J lost 4 bases; unmatched junction nucleotides: 6. Looked up from germline, CDR1 is KGHDR and CDR2 is SFDVKD. The CDR3 is made up of 15 amino acids. The CDR3 here is CATSGGGGAPDTQYF. In nucleotides, the CDR3 is TGTGCCACCAGTGGGGGCGGGGGGGCACCAGATACGCAGTATTTT.

This clonotype appeared many times. The rearrangement joins TRBV7-3 to TRBJ2-6; tentatively, D is TRBD1 (7 bases). The CDR3 spans 16 residues. Per the germline V gene, CDR1 is SGHTA and CDR2 is FQGTGA. V shed 2 bases and J shed 2 bases, with 10 bases lying between them. This CDR3 is CASSLGGTAGANVLTF. The CDR3 DNA reads as TGTGCCAGCAGCTTAGGGGGGACAGCTGGGGCCAACGTCCTGACTTTC.

In its sample, this clonotype was seen a few times. At one boundary the junction diverges from the germline segment, which might be a read error. This rearrangement joins TRBV7-9 to TRBJ1-1; perhaps TRBD1 as D (5 bases). CDR1 SEHNR and CDR2 FQNEAQ come from the germline V gene (reference sequence). The CDR3 consists of 16 residues. DNA for the CDR3: TGTGCCAGCATCTTAAGCGGGGGTTGGTCGAACACTGAAGCTTTCTTT. Protein: CASILSGGWSNTEAFF. The entire variable domain, with the rest obtained from reference TRBV7-9 and TRBJ1-1, is as follows: DTGVSQNPRHKITKRGQNVTFRCDPISEHNRLYWYRQTLGQGPEFLTYFQNEAQLEKSRLLSDRFSAERPKGSFSTLEIQRTEQGDSAMYLCASILSGGWSNTEAFFGQGTRLTVV.

This clonotype was picked up many times. The chain carries TRBV20-1 and TRBJ2-3, with 7 bases lining up with TRBD2. Germline V lookup: CDR1 DFQATT, CDR2 SNEGSKA (reference sequence). The CDR3 contains 14 residues. The trim removed 5 bases at V and 3 bases at J, leaving 8 bases unmatched. The CDR3: CSAWSGDGTDTQYF. The CDR3 bases are TGCAGTGCTTGGAGCGGGGACGGGACAGATACGCAGTATTTT.

This clonotype was seen many times. The rearrangement uses TRBV7-8 and TRBJ1-6, with D hard to call. V was cut by 5 bases and J by 8 bases, with 19 bases left in between. The CDR3 loop spans 16 amino acids. The germline V gene encodes CDR1 SGHVS and CDR2 FQNEAQ. The DNA for the CDR3 is TGTGCCAGCAGCCTTATCACGGGGTCCGGCGATTCACCCCTCCACTTT. Its translation: CASSLITGSGDSPLHF.

This clonotype was counted many times. The rearrangement joins TRBV11-2 to TRBJ1-2; D is ambiguous. The germline gives CDR1 SGHAT, CDR2 FQNNGV. The CDR3 extends over 14 amino acids. V was pared by 5 bases and J by 4 bases, with 14 bases between. CDR3 residues: CASSPLGYGYGYTF. DNA for the CDR3: TGTGCCAGCAGCCCCCTCGGGTATGGCTATGGCTACACCTTC.

This clonotype occurred many times. CDR3 sequence: CASSRTGDTEAFF. CDR3 nucleotides: TGCGCCAGCAGCCGGACGGGGGACACTGAAGCTTTCTTT. J is TRBJ1-1 and V is TRBV5-1; weak D call: TRBD1 (5 bases). CDR3 length equals 13 residues. V lost 4 bases, J lost 3 bases, and 10 bases lay in between. Germline CDR1 is SGHRS and CDR2 is YFSETQ. The full variable domain, rest sourced from reference TRBV5-1 and TRBJ1-1, is KAGVTQTPRYLIKTRGQQVTLSCSPISGHRSVSWYQQTPGQGLQFLFEYFSETQRNKGNFPGRFSGRQFSNSRSEMNVSTLELGDSALYLCASSRTGDTEAFFGQGTRLTVV.

This clonotype occurred many times. The chain joins TRBV6-5 to TRBJ1-2; 9 bases are shared with TRBD1. CDR1 is MNHEY, CDR2 SVGAGI, per germline. The CDR3 totals 14 residues. V shed 0 bases and J 4 bases; nucleotides not matched to a gene: 0. For the CDR3, the DNA is TGTGCCAGCAGTTACTCGGACAGGGGCTATGGCTACACCTTC. Translated, it gives CASSYSDRGYGYTF.

The rearrangement uses TRBV7-2 and TRBJ1-2; the match to TRBD1 covers 7 bases. Per the germline V gene, CDR1 is SGHTA and CDR2 is FQGNSA. Unmatched junction bases numbered 6, after V lost 4 bases and J lost 4 bases. This CDR3 comprises 14 residues. CDR3 nucleotides: TGTGCCAGCAGCTCCAAAGCAGGGGGCTATGGCTACACCTTC. This codes for CASSSKAGGYGYTF.

The gene calls are TRBV4-2 and TRBJ2-1; D gene unclear. Trimming removed 0 bases at V and 5 bases at J, with 17 bases between. The CDR3 loop spans 17 amino acids. The germline gives CDR1 LGHNA, CDR2 YNFKEQ. CDR3 bases: TGTGCCAGCAGCCAAGATAAAGGCCTAGTCAGAGACAATGAGCAGTTCTTC. Its protein is CASSQDKGLVRDNEQFF.

This clonotype came up many times. CDR3 bases: TGTGCCAGCCCACAGTTGCAGCCCCAGCATTTT. Translation gives CASPQLQPQHF. The rearrangement uses TRBV12-3 or TRBV12-4 and TRBJ1-5; D call uncertain. The CDR3 runs to 11 residues. V was pared by 8 bases and J by 7 bases, with 9 bases between.

This clonotype was recorded many times. J is TRBJ2-3 and V is TRBV7-2; unclear D gene. The CDR3 contains 14 residues. Trimming stripped 2 bases from V and 6 bases from J, with 12 bases between. CDR1 is SGHTA, CDR2 FQGNSA, per germline. The CDR3 loop reads CASSLLTLKDTQYF. The CDR3 DNA reads as TGTGCCAGCAGCTTACTAACCCTCAAGGATACGCAGTATTTT.

The table lists this clonotype with many counts. CDR3 protein: CASSLGTGRNEQFF. The CDR3, as DNA: TGTGCCAGCAGCTTAGGGACGGGCCGGAATGAGCAGTTCTTC. The chain has TRBV7-2 and TRBJ2-1; D unresolved. Germline lookup yields CDR1 SGHTA and CDR2 FQGNSA. The CDR3 length is 14 residues. The V and J ends lost 1 base and 7 bases respectively, with 11 bases between them.

This clonotype showed up many times. This chain joins TRBV5-1 and TRBJ2-3, with D maybe TRBD1 (5 bases). The V and J ends lost 1 base and 5 bases respectively, with 17 bases between them. The CDR3 extends over 16 amino acids. Germline V gene data show CDR1 as SGHRS and CDR2 as YFSETQ. The CDR3 sequence is CASSLSRQSFRDTQYF. The CDR3 coding sequence is TGCGCCAGCAGCTTGAGCCGACAGTCCTTTAGAGATACGCAGTATTTT.